What follows is one T cell receptor beta chain and its context. The data are from a study of CD8+CD57+ T cells in acquired aplastic anemia. Sequencing involved patients with CD8+CD57+ cell expansion previously shown by flow cytometry. CDR3 length equals 13 residues. CDR1 and CDR2 (germline): DFQATT, SNEGSKA (reference sequence). V lost 5 bases, J lost 0 bases, and 10 bases lay in between. According to the study, genomic DNA was the template for TCR beta VDJ and CDR3 profiling. TCRdb itself ran the reads through MiXCR, one entry per CDR3 protein. The table has roughly 200,000 distinct CDR3 sequences, less than 75% seen once; the top ten hold around 58%.

The sequencing input was sorted CD4+, CD8+, or CD8+CD57+ T cells (not recorded which) from PBMCs. V usage is TRBV20-1 and J usage is TRBJ1-1; tentatively, D is TRBD1 (6 bases). The TCR sequence derives from a human donor with aplastic anemia. CDR3 coding DNA: TGCAGTGCTCCGGACAGAATGAACACTGAAGCTTTCTTT. This translates into CSAPDRMNTEAFF.